One T cell receptor (beta chain) is described in this entry. Both 60 Vbeta primers and 13 Jbeta primers went into the PCR. Some clones are missing from TCRdb's copy, which holds only in-frame ones; the method was immunoSEQ multiplex PCR. In the table there are around 150,000 clones, more than 60% of which are singletons. Germline CDR1 reads SGHTA; CDR2 reads FQGTGA. CDR3 length equals 16 residues. V lost 2 bases, J lost 2 bases, and 7 bases stayed unmatched. The data originate from a study of cytomegalovirus exposure and HLA in healthy donors. Sequencing was carried out using PBMCs. The chain joins TRBV7-3 to TRBJ2-3; 7 bases align to TRBD2. The source is a male donor in good health and CMV-seronegative. CDR3 amino acids: CASSLGASGPTDTQYF. DNA for the CDR3: TGTGCCAGCAGCTTAGGGGCTAGCGGACCCACAGATACGCAGTATTTT.